The present entry profiles one TCR beta chain with its context. Its antigen is unknown. This sample stems from a study of response to subunit inactivated influenza vaccine. Findings of the study overall: Authors suggested each seasonal flu vaccination may recruit only limited numbers of new T cells.

TCRdb fed the RT-PCR reads into MiXCR, producing one record per CDR3 protein. Of 500,000 to 600,000 distinct CDR3 sequences in the sample, 7.5% to 8.5% were seen once. V was cut by 0 bases and J by 5 bases, with 14 bases left in between. The germline V gene encodes CDR1 SGDLS and CDR2 YYNGEE. The CDR3 contains 16 residues. The receptor comes from a man between 50 and 69 years old who received an inactivated influenza vaccine. The input for sequencing was PBMCs from blood, taken 23 months after vaccination. This chain connects TRBV9 to TRBJ2-2, with unresolved D. This CDR3 is CASSVVSAEQTGELFF. CDR3 bases: TGTGCCAGCAGCGTAGTCAGCGCTGAACAGACCGGGGAGCTGTTTTTT.